The table lists the clone carrying this TCR beta chain with many counts. Its antigen is undetermined. The sample belongs to a study of T cells in Graves' hyperthyroidism and ophthalmopathy. Study-wide results and caveats: Ophthalmopathy and stable hyperthyroidism were separated by a 13 V-J model.

V lost 2 bases and J 6 bases, leaving 12 bases between the germline ends. CDR1 and CDR2 (germline): SGHRS, YFSETQ. The CDR3 has 14 residues. Orbital computed tomography, thyroid ultrasound, serum thyroxine and TRAb, and clinical symptoms together informed the diagnoses. Amplification of TCR beta CDR3 regions was performed using RNA transcripts as template. TCR CDR3 underwent first-round RT-PCR with the HTBI primer set. TCRdb reprocessed the multiplex PCR reads via MiXCR and lists one record per CDR3 protein. The table has hundreds of thousands of distinct CDR3 sequences, 11% to 15% seen once. The clonotype comes from a man aged 50-59 years with Graves' ophthalmopathy. V and J are TRBV5-1 and TRBJ2-1; D is ambiguous. Sequencing was performed on blood. CDR3 sequence: CASSLRLASNEQFF. The CDR3 coding sequence is TGCGCCAGCAGCTTAAGGTTAGCCTCCAATGAGCAGTTCTTC.